This T cell receptor beta chain stems from a study of blood T cell repertoires in COVID-19. Across the whole study: The study drew acute and convalescent COVID-19 samples from the United States, Italy and Spain. PBMCs, B-cell-depleted T cells, or T cells provided the cDNA or gDNA that made up the material.

How the authors handled the data: From reference gene primer amplification, estimates of nucleated cell counts were derived. Measured with immunoSEQ multiplex PCR; TCRdb has only the in-frame clones, and not every one. D and trimming come from the DNA, and the V and J calls and clone size come from that table. The data contain about 76,000 clones, roughly nine tenths of them singletons. This clone was counted a single time. This CDR3 region has 15 residues. Unmatched junction bases numbered 12, after V lost 3 bases and J lost 10 bases. From germline, CDR1 is SGHVS and CDR2 FQNEAQ. The sample was peripheral blood. This chain joins TRBV7-8 and TRBJ2-1, with 7 bases matching TRBD2. This sequence originates from a man aged 25-45 years with acute or convalescent COVID-19. The CDR3 nucleotides are TGTGCCAGCAGCTTCTTTCTAGCGGAGCAGGGAGAGCAGTTCTTC. Translating it yields CASSFFLAEQGEQFF.